The 4 T cell receptor beta chains listed next were all sequenced from one sample in a study of blood T cell repertoires in COVID-19. The assay was immunoSEQ multiplex PCR, and TCRdb's table has in-frame clones only and misses some. The sample consists of hundreds of thousands of clones, about 79% of them appearing once. Material: peripheral blood. These receptors were collected from a man older than 75 with acute or convalescent COVID-19.

The chain combines TRBV4-2 with TRBJ2-7, with 13 nucleotides matching TRBD2. V was pared by 4 bases and J by 1 base, with 4 bases of the junction left unmatched. Germline assignment: CDR1 LGHNA and CDR2 YNFKEQ. CDR3 length: 16 amino acids. The CDR3 DNA follows: TGTGCCAGCAGCCGGGAGGGACTAGCGGGATCCTACGAGCAGTACTTC. Amino acid sequence: CASSREGLAGSYEQYF.

CDR3 in amino acids: CASSLESAGAYEQYF. As DNA, the CDR3 is TGTGCCAGCAGCTTAGAATCGGCAGGGGCCTACGAGCAGTACTTC. The gene calls are TRBV7-2 and TRBJ2-7; tentatively, D is TRBD1 (6 bases). CDR3 size: 15 residues. V lost 1 base, J lost 2 bases, and 12 bases lay in between. Germline V CDR1 and CDR2: SGHTA, FQGNSA.

The chain links TRBV18 to TRBJ1-2; possibly TRBD1 for D (5 bases). The CDR3 consists of 14 residues. The V gene lost 6 bases and the J gene lost 8 bases, with 19 bases spanning the gap. The germline CDR1 and CDR2 sequences are KGHSH and LQKENI. This CDR3 reads CASSPGTTFGGYTF. The CDR3 DNA follows: TGTGCCAGCTCTCCCGGGACTACTTTTGGAGGCTACACCTTC.

The gene calls are TRBV6-6 and TRBJ2-4, with 9 positions matching TRBD1. The CDR3 spans 15 residues. The V gene end was trimmed by 3 bases and the J gene end by 7 bases; junction bases not matched to a gene: 7. The germline gives CDR1 MNHNY, CDR2 SVGAGI (reference sequence). The CDR3 spells CASSYFGTGKNIQYF. The CDR3 DNA reads as TGTGCCAGCAGTTATTTCGGGACAGGGAAGAACATTCAGTACTTC.